This TCR beta chain was documented in a study of neoadjuvant nivolumab and ipilimumab in lung cancer. Whole-study findings and limits: TCR richness and clonality were higher in tumors than adjacent uninvolved lung.

As to this clone: The antigen is undetermined.

Assay used: immunoSEQ multiplex PCR; TCRdb lists only in-frame clones, some missing. The sample lists some 25,000 clones; approximately 80% were seen once. Germline trimming cut 1 base from V and 2 bases from J; bases unmatched to any gene: 6. The CDR3 length is 16 residues. Germline V gene lookup returns CDR1 MNHEY and CDR2 SVGAGI. This clonotype was sampled from an adult with non-small cell lung cancer. The chain uses TRBV6-5 and TRBJ2-3, with 7 bases identical to TRBD2. The specimen was tumor tissue, collected after neoadjuvant nivolumab, alone or with ipilimumab, at or shortly before surgery. The CDR3 nucleotides read TGTGCCAGCAGTTACTTGTCCGGGGGGACCACAGATACGCAGTATTTT. Residues: CASSYLSGGTTDTQYF.